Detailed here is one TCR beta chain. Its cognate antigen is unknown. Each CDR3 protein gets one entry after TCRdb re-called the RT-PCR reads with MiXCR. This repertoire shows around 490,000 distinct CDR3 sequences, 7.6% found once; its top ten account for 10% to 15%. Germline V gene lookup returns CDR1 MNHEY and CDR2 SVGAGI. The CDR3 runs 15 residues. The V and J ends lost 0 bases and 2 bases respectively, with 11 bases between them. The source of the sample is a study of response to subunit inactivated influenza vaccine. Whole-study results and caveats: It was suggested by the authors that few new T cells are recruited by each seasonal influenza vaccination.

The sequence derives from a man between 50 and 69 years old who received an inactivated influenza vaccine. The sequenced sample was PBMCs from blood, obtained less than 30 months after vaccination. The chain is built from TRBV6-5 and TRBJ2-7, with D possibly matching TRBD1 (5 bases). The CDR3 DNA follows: TGTGCCAGCAGTTACTCAATGACAGATACCTACGAGCAGTACTTC. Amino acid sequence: CASSYSMTDTYEQYF.